Shown below are 24 T cell receptor beta chains from a single sample sequenced in a study of CD8+ T cells in alopecia areata. After isolation, RNA underwent reverse transcription to generate cDNA as the sequencing template. Assay used: immunoSEQ multiplex PCR; TCRdb lists only in-frame clones, some missing. The sample carries more than 90,000 clones, roughly 60% recorded once. The treatment is: oral pan-JAK inhibitor, 5-10 mg twice daily. The sequenced sample was CD8+ T cells sorted from blood, obtained between weeks 55 and 65, from a patient treated with tofacitinib. These receptors originate from a human donor with alopecia areata.

This clone was recorded only once. The identical CDR3 is also encoded by other nucleotide sequences in the sample. The V gene is TRBV9, the J gene TRBJ2-2, with D possibly matching TRBD2 (5 bases). Trimming left V 0 bases short and J 6 bases short, with 6 bases between. Germline V lookup: CDR1 SGDLS, CDR2 YYNGEE. The CDR3 covers 13 residues. This CDR3 is CASSVGGSGELFF. The CDR3 nucleotides are TGTGCCAGCAGCGTAGGAGGGTCCGGGGAGCTGTTTTTT.

The chain employs TRBV27 and TRBJ1-1; a weak D match, TRBD1 (6 bases). The V gene's germline CDR1 is MNHEY and CDR2 SMNVEV (reference sequence). There are 12 residues in the CDR3. Trimming left V 6 bases short and J 3 bases short, with 8 bases between. CDR3 DNA sequence: TGTGCCAGCAGACAGGGTTACACTGAAGCTTTCTTT. It is translated as CASRQGYTEAFF.

The V and J genes are TRBV30 and TRBJ1-1; D remains ambiguous. Germline-derived CDR1 and CDR2 are GTSNPN and SVGIG (reference sequence). Trimming pared 0 bases from V and 0 bases from J, leaving 8 bases between. The length of the CDR3 is 14 residues. The CDR3 region is CAWSVGGMNTEAFF. The DNA for the CDR3 is TGTGCCTGGAGTGTCGGCGGAATGAACACTGAAGCTTTCTTT.

This clone has a handful of counts. The rearrangement uses TRBV6-5 and TRBJ2-3; D is tentatively TRBD1 or TRBD2 (7 bases each). The germline V gene encodes CDR1 MNHEY and CDR2 SVGAGI. There are 14 residues in the CDR3. The ends were cut back, 7 bases at V and 5 bases at J, with 16 bases in the middle. This chain's CDR3 is CASNPGGDGDTQYF. The CDR3 DNA reads TGTGCCAGCAACCCAGGGGGGGATGGAGATACGCAGTATTTT.

This clone showed up just a few times. This chain uses TRBV12-5 with TRBJ2-7; D ambiguous. CDR1 is LGHNT and CDR2 is FRNRAP in the germline V gene. The germline V and J ends were trimmed by 8 bases and 3 bases, with 8 bases remaining between them. The CDR3 runs 11 residues. CDR3 residues: CASSSNYEQYF. CDR3 DNA sequence: TGTGCTAGTTCGTCCAACTACGAGCAGTACTTC. The full variable domain, in which reference TRBV12-5 and TRBJ2-7 provide the parts outside the CDR3, is DARVTQTPRHKVTEMGQEVTMRCQPILGHNTVFWYRQTMMQGLELLAYFRNRAPLDDSGMPKDRFSAEMPDATLATLKIQPSEPRDSAVYFCASSSNYEQYFGPGTRLTVT.

This chain uses TRBV13 with TRBJ2-5; D may correspond to TRBD1 or TRBD2 (6 bases each). This CDR3 contains 16 residues. V was clipped by 4 bases and J by 2 bases, with 17 bases between them. Germline V CDR1 and CDR2: PRHDT, FYEKMQ (reference sequence). In DNA, the CDR3 is TGTGCCAGCAGCTCCCGACAAGGGGGGTCTCAAGAGACCCAGTACTTC. Its protein is CASSSRQGGSQETQYF.

The CDR3 region is CASGLIFRTDTQYF. CDR3 nucleotide sequence: TGTGCTAGTGGTTTGATCTTCCGCACAGATACGCAGTATTTT. V gene TRBV12-5 combines with J gene TRBJ2-3, with D unclear. V gave up 2 bases and J gave up 1 base, with 7 bases separating them. This CDR3 has 14 residues. Germline V gene lookup returns CDR1 LGHNT and CDR2 FRNRAP. Full variable domain (remainder filled in from reference TRBV12-5 and TRBJ2-3): DARVTQTPRHKVTEMGQEVTMRCQPILGHNTVFWYRQTMMQGLELLAYFRNRAPLDDSGMPKDRFSAEMPDATLATLKIQPSEPRDSAVYFCASGLIFRTDTQYFGPGTRLTVL.

The rearrangement links TRBV6-5 to TRBJ1-1; D is possibly TRBD1 (5 bases). The CDR3 runs 11 residues. Germline CDR1 reads MNHEY; CDR2 reads SVGAGI. The V gene lost 6 bases and the J gene lost 8 bases, with 10 bases spanning the gap. The CDR3, as DNA: TGTGCCAGCAGCCAGGGTTCCGAAGCTTTCTTT. It is translated as CASSQGSEAFF.

Only a few counts were recorded for this clone. J is TRBJ1-5 and V is TRBV13; D is possibly TRBD1 (5 bases). The V gene lost 0 bases and the J gene lost 3 bases, with 9 bases spanning the gap. The CDR3 is made up of 15 amino acids. Germline CDR1 PRHDT, CDR2 FYEKMQ (reference sequence). The CDR3 DNA reads as TGTGCCAGCAGCTTAGGCCGAGGGGCCAATCAGCCCCAGCATTTT. Translated: CASSLGRGANQPQHF.

The genes are TRBV5-6 and TRBJ2-5; the D gene is possibly TRBD1 (6 bases). The CDR3 contains 13 residues. Germline lookup yields CDR1 SGHDT and CDR2 YYEEEE. V lost 5 bases and J 2 bases, leaving 10 bases between the germline ends. The DNA for the CDR3 is TGTGCCAGCAGATTCGACAGGCAAGAGACCCAGTACTTC. This sequence encodes CASRFDRQETQYF.

This clone was counted a single time. This chain joins TRBV4-1 and TRBJ2-1, with D maybe TRBD2 (7 bases). The germline gives CDR1 MGHRA, CDR2 YSYEKL. The V end was cut by 10 bases, the J end by 8 bases, with 15 bases between. The CDR3 has 12 amino acids. The DNA of the CDR3 is TGCGCCACGCGGGGGCCCGAGGATGAGCAGTTCTTC. As protein: CATRGPEDEQFF.

In its sample, this clone was seen a few times. The chain carries TRBV4-1 and TRBJ2-7; D might be TRBD1 (5 bases). Between the trimmed V and J ends, which lost 1 base and 1 base, there was a span of 11 bases. The germline V gene encodes CDR1 MGHRA and CDR2 YSYEKL. The CDR3 sequence is 15 residues long. CDR3 DNA sequence: TGCGCCAGCAGCCAAGGTCTTCAGGGATCCTACGAGCAGTACTTC. Translating gives CASSQGLQGSYEQYF.

This clone was counted between two and nine times. This CDR3 is also generated by other DNA sequences in the sample. The chain recombines TRBV7-9 with TRBJ1-5, with D possibly matching TRBD1 (6 bases). Germline V gene data show CDR1 as SEHNR and CDR2 as FQNEAQ (reference sequence). Trimming cost V 4 bases and J 3 bases, with 10 bases left between them. CDR3 length equals 14 residues. The CDR3 region is CASSSQGSNQPQHF. The CDR3 DNA reads TGTGCCAGCAGCTCACAGGGTTCCAATCAGCCCCAGCATTTT.

This chain joins TRBV29-1 and TRBJ2-2; D gene ambiguous. Trimming shortened V by 7 bases and J by 6 bases, and 9 bases separated the two germline ends. This CDR3 has 11 amino acids. Looked up from germline, CDR1 is SQVTM and CDR2 is ANQGSEA. CDR3 bases: TGCAGCGCCTATGGCGCCGGGGAGCTGTTTTTT. Its translation: CSAYGAGELFF.

The V and J genes are TRBV5-1 and TRBJ2-3; no definite D call. The CDR3 length is 16 residues. V was clipped by 2 bases and J by 0 bases, with 13 bases between them. Germline CDR1 reads SGHRS; CDR2 reads YFSETQ. In DNA, the CDR3 is TGCGCCAGCAGCTTTCGGCAGCCCACTAGCACAGATACGCAGTATTTT. Protein sequence: CASSFRQPTSTDTQYF.

The chain uses TRBV13 and TRBJ2-5, with 10 bases matching TRBD1. The J call may be mistaken, given a closer DNA end match to TRBJ2-7. The CDR3 has 14 residues. In germline, CDR1 is PRHDT, CDR2 FYEKMQ (reference sequence). The CDR3, as DNA: TGTGCCAGCAGCTTGGGACAGGGGACCTACGAGCAGTACTTC. It specifies CASSLGQGTYEQYF.

This clone was recorded a few times. The chain combines TRBV2 with TRBJ1-2, with D uncertain. V was pared by 8 bases and J by 5 bases, with 15 bases between. Germline V gives CDR1 SNHLY, CDR2 FYNNEI. The CDR3 consists of 13 residues. CDR3 sequence (DNA): TGTGCCAGCGGGCCGCAACAGATTTATGGCTACACCTTC. Residues: CASGPQQIYGYTF. Full variable domain (remainder filled in from reference TRBV2 and TRBJ1-2): EPEVTQTPSHQVTQMGQEVILRCVPISNHLYFYWYRQILGQKVEFLVSFYNNEISEKSEIFDDQFSVERPDGSNFTLKIRSTKLEDSAMYFCASGPQQIYGYTFGSGTRLTVV.

This clone appeared a few times. The rearrangement joins TRBV27 to TRBJ2-2; D is possibly TRBD1 or TRBD2 (6 bases each). The V gene's germline CDR1 is MNHEY and CDR2 SMNVEV (reference sequence). The CDR3 extends over 14 amino acids. V dropped 5 bases and J dropped 1 base, with 8 bases sitting between them. CDR3 amino acids: CASSAGQNTGELFF. CDR3 coding DNA: TGTGCCAGCAGTGCGGGACAGAACACCGGGGAGCTGTTTTTT.

In its sample, this clone was seen a few times. V usage is TRBV7-2 and J usage is TRBJ2-3, with D maybe TRBD2 (5 bases). The CDR3 runs 15 residues. V was cut by 1 base and J by 3 bases, with 11 bases left in between. CDR1 and CDR2 (germline): SGHTA, FQGNSA. The CDR3 DNA reads as TGTGCCAGCAGCTTAGTTGGTAGCGAGACAGATACGCAGTATTTT. This gives the protein CASSLVGSETDTQYF. Complete variable domain (other parts from reference TRBV7-2 and TRBJ2-3): GAGVSQSPSNKVTEKGKDVELRCDPISGHTALYWYRQSLGQGLEFLIYFQGNSAPDKSGLPSDRFSAERTGGSVSTLTIQRTQQEDSAVYLCASSLVGSETDTQYFGPGTRLTVL.

This rearrangement joins TRBV7-6 to TRBJ2-2; TRBD1 might be the D (6 bases). CDR1 is SGHVS and CDR2 is FNYEAQ in the germline V gene. This CDR3 comprises 14 residues. V gave up 3 bases and J gave up 1 base, with 6 bases separating them. In nucleotides, the CDR3 is TGTGCCAGCAGCTTCAGGGGGAACACCGGGGAGCTGTTTTTT. Translating it yields CASSFRGNTGELFF.

V and J are TRBV2 and TRBJ2-6, with a tentative D call TRBD2 (6 bases). The CDR3 is 17 amino acids. Germline lookup yields CDR1 SNHLY and CDR2 FYNNEI. The V end lost 10 bases, the J end lost 0 bases, and 19 bases lay between the germline ends. The CDR3 here is CATLGRDSFSGANVLTF. CDR3 sequence (DNA): TGTGCCACCCTGGGGCGGGACTCCTTCTCTGGGGCCAACGTCCTGACTTTC.

In its sample, this clone was seen a few times. The V and J genes are TRBV4-2 and TRBJ2-3, with a possible D match to TRBD2 (5 bases). Germline CDR1 and CDR2: LGHNA and YNFKEQ. V gave up 0 bases and J gave up 4 bases, with 11 bases separating them. CDR3 length: 15 amino acids. In DNA, the CDR3 is TGTGCCAGCAGCCAAGATGTCCTAGCCGCAGATACGCAGTATTTT. Its protein product is CASSQDVLAADTQYF.

This chain links TRBV27 with TRBJ2-5; TRBD1 or TRBD2 may be the D gene (5 bases each). V gave up 5 bases and J gave up 7 bases, with 17 bases separating them. Germline-derived CDR1 and CDR2 are MNHEY and SMNVEV (reference sequence). The CDR3 has 14 residues. The CDR3 reads CASSPGTSQGTQYF. In DNA form, the CDR3 reads TGTGCCAGCAGTCCTGGGACCTCCCAGGGGACCCAGTACTTC.

This chain connects TRBV6-5 to TRBJ1-6, with D hard to call. V was clipped by 6 bases and J by 8 bases, with 11 bases between them. The CDR3 loop spans 13 amino acids. Germline V gene data show CDR1 as MNHEY and CDR2 as SVGAGI. The CDR3 region has the DNA TGTGCCAGCAGGCGCCAGGATCATTCACCCCTCCACTTT. Encoded protein: CASRRQDHSPLHF.